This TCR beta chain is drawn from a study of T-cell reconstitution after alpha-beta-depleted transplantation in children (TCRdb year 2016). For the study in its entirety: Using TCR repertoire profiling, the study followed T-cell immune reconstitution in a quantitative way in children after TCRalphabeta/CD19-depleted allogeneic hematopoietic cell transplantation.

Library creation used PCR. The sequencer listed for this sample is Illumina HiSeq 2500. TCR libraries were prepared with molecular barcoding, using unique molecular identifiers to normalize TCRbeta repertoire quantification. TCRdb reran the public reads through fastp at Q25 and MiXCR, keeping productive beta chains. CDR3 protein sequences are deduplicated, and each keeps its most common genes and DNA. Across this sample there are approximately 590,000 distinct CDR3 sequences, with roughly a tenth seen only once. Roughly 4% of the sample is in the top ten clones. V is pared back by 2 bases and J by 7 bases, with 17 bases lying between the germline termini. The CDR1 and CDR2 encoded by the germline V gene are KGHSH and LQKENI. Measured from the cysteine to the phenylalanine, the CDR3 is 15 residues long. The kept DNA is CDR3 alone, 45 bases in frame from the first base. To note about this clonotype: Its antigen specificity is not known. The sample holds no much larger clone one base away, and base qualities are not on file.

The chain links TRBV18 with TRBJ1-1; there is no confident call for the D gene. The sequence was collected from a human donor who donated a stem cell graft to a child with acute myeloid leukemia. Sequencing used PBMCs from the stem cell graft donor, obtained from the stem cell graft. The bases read TGTGCCAGCTCACCAGCGGCGGGGTGGGATGGTGAAGCTTTCTTT. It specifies CASSPAAGWDGEAFF.